This T cell receptor beta chain was recovered during a study of T cell responses to AZD1222 COVID-19 vaccine. Trimming at V came to 3 bases and at J to 7 bases, leaving 11 bases not matched to a gene. Germline V gene sequence: CDR1 SGHTA, CDR2 FQGNSA. The CDR3 is 15 amino acids. The method was immunoSEQ multiplex PCR; TCRdb's version includes in-frame clones alone and lacks a portion of them. The sample has approximately 60,000 clones, around 83% seen once. The chain carries TRBV7-2 and TRBJ1-2; 7 nucleotides align to TRBD1. The specimen comprised peripheral blood, sampled on day 0 of AZD1222 vaccination. This TCR was sampled from an adult in good health. CDR3: CASSLLTGRFAGYTF. The CDR3, as DNA: TGTGCCAGCAGCTTGCTGACAGGGAGGTTCGCTGGCTACACCTTC.